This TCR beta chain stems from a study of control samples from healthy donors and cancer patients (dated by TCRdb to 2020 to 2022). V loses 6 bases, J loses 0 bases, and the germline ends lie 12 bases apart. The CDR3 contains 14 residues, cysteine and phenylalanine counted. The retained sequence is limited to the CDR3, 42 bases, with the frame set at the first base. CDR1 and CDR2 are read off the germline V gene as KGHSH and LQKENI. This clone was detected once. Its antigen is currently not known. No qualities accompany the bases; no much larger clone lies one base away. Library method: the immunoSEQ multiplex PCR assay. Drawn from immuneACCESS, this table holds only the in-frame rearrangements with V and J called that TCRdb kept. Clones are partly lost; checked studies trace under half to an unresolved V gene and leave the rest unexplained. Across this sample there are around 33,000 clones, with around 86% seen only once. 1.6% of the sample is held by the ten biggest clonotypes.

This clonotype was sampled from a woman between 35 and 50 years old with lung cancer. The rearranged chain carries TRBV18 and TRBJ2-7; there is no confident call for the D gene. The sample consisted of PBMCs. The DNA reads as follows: TGTGCCAGCTCTCCAGGTTTTTCCTCCTACGAGCAGTACTTC. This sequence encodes CASSPGFSSYEQYF.